This entry describes one T cell receptor (beta chain). The source of the sample is a study of radiation and T cells in renal cell carcinoma. As for time point: blood 4 weeks post-SBRT, at nephrectomy. The treatment is: 15 Gy SBRT to primary tumor, nephrectomy 4 weeks later. Generated by immunoSEQ multiplex PCR, the TCRdb table keeps only in-frame clones and is missing some. This sample has tens of thousands of clones, with more than 60% found just once. Per germline, CDR1 GTSNPN and CDR2 SVGIG (reference sequence). V lost 2 bases and J lost 2, with 3 bases in between. This CDR3 spans 12 amino acids. The chain carries TRBV30 and TRBJ2-2; D is uncertain. The source material was blood, sampled from a patient whose treatment included radiotherapy and nephrectomy. This TCR was sampled from a man between 60 and 75 years old with renal cell carcinoma. The CDR3 loop is CAWSQNTGELFF. Written as DNA, the CDR3 is TGTGCCTGGAGTCAAAACACCGGGGAGCTGTTTTTT. The variable domain in full, with the rest retrieved from reference TRBV30 and TRBJ2-2, is SQTIHQWPATLVQPVGSPLSLECTVEGTSNPNLYWYRQAAGRGLQLLFYSVGIGQISSEVPQNLSASRPQDRQFILSSKKLLLSDSGFYLCAWSQNTGELFFGEGSRLTVL.